The 5 T cell receptor beta chains below were found in one sample sequenced in a study of cytomegalovirus exposure and HLA in healthy donors. The repertoire was sequenced with immunoSEQ multiplex PCR; TCRdb's copy has only in-frame clones and lacks some. Of about 100,000 clones in the sample, almost 96% were seen once. Sequencing was done on a sample of PBMCs. The receptors shown here come from a woman in her late teens or twenties in good health and CMV-seronegative.

This chain connects TRBV10-3 to TRBJ1-1; no clear D gene. CDR3 length equals 15 residues. The ends were cut back, 0 bases at V and 0 bases at J, with 8 bases in the middle. Germline lookup yields CDR1 ENHRY and CDR2 SYGVKD. Here the CDR3 DNA reads TGTGCCATCAGTGAGTCGCAGGATTTGAACACTGAAGCTTTCTTT. As protein: CAISESQDLNTEAFF.

V is TRBV7-9 and J is TRBJ2-1; TRBD2 matches 9 bases. Germline V gene data show CDR1 as SEHNR and CDR2 as FQNEAQ (reference sequence). J lost 5 bases, V lost 1 base, and 3 bases had no gene match. The CDR3 runs to 15 residues. CDR3 region: CASSLELAGHNEQFF. The CDR3 bases are TGTGCCAGCAGCTTAGAACTAGCGGGCCACAATGAGCAGTTCTTC.

The rearrangement joins TRBV14 to TRBJ2-6; 7 nucleotides line up with TRBD1. Germline CDR1 and CDR2: SGHDN and FVKESK. The CDR3 length is 18 residues. V lost 4 bases to trimming and J lost 0 bases; unmatched junction nucleotides: 9. The CDR3 DNA reads as TGTGCCAGCAGCCTGACACAGGGGTCCCACTCTGGGGCCAACGTCCTGACTTTC. It yields the protein CASSLTQGSHSGANVLTF.

V gene TRBV5-1 combines with J gene TRBJ2-7, with D unclear. Per the germline V gene, CDR1 is SGHRS and CDR2 is YFSETQ. The CDR3 extends over 12 amino acids. Trimming stripped 2 bases from V and 4 bases from J, with 7 bases between. The CDR3 sequence: CASSFRQYEQYF. DNA of the CDR3: TGCGCCAGCAGCTTCCGACAATACGAGCAGTACTTC.

The J gene is TRBJ2-5, the V gene TRBV7-2, with D hard to call. Germline values: CDR1 SGHTA, CDR2 FQGNSA. The CDR3 is 15 amino acids. Trimming cost V 2 bases and J 0 bases, with 10 bases left between them. The CDR3 bases are TGTGCCAGCAGCTTAAACGTACTGTACCAAGAGACCCAGTACTTC. The encoded protein is CASSLNVLYQETQYF.